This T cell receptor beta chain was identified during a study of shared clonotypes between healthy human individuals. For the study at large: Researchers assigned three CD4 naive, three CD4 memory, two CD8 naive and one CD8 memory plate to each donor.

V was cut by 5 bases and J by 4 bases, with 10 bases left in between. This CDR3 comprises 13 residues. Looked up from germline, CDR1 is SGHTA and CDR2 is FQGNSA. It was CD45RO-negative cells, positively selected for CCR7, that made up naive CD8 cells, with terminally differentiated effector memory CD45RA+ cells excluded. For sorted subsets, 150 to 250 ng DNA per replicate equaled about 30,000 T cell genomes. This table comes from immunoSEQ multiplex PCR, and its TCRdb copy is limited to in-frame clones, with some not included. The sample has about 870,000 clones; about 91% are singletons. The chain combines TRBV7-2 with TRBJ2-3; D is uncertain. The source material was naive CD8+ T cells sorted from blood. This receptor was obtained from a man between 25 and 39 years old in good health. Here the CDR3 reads CASSPKVSDTQYF. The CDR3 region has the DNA TGTGCCAGCAGCCCGAAGGTCTCAGATACGCAGTATTTT.